Following are 7 T cell receptor beta chains from one sample sequenced in a study of regulatory T cells in long-lasting Graves disease. Time point described: persistent/refractory GD, antithyroid drugs over 5 years with positive TRAb. After RNA was extracted from PBMCs, the TCR library was made from it. Arm-PCR of CDR3 regions and iRepertoire HTBI primers were used to build TCR beta libraries. TCRdb reprocessed the multiplex PCR reads with MiXCR, giving one entry per CDR3 protein. The repertoire includes about 300,000 distinct CDR3 sequences, around a fifth of them detected once, and roughly 56% sits in the top ten. Specimen: peripheral blood mononuclear cells (PBMCs), collected when the disease was refractory, from a patient treated with antithyroid drugs. The receptors here all came from a female donor with Graves disease.

Only a few counts were recorded for this clonotype. V and J are TRBV29-1 and TRBJ2-5; D is uncertain. This CDR3 spans 14 amino acids. Germline V gene lookup returns CDR1 SQVTM and CDR2 ANQGSEA. V was trimmed by 7 bases and J by 5 bases, leaving 20 bases between them. The CDR3 nucleotides are TGCAGCGCCGCCGGGCTTAGAGGCGGTGAGACCCAGTACTTC. Translated, it gives CSAAGLRGGETQYF.

At least ten counts were recorded for this clonotype. The chain couples TRBV7-2 to TRBJ1-5; D is perhaps TRBD1 (6 bases). This CDR3 is 15 amino acids long. Trimming shortened V by 5 bases and J by 0 bases, and 11 bases separated the two germline ends. Germline V gives CDR1 SGHTA, CDR2 FQGNSA. CDR3 sequence reads: CASSPTGDSNQPQHF. DNA for the CDR3: TGTGCCAGCAGCCCGACAGGCGATAGCAATCAGCCCCAGCATTTT.

This clonotype was picked up many times. This chain connects TRBV6-5 to TRBJ1-1; 10 bases align to TRBD1. Germline V CDR1 and CDR2: MNHEY, SVGAGI. The CDR3 is 16 residues long. Trimming took 4 bases from V and 5 from J; bases not matched to a gene: 10. The CDR3 sequence: CASSSSRQGAKTEAFF. The CDR3 DNA reads as TGTGCCAGCAGTTCCTCGAGACAGGGGGCTAAAACTGAAGCTTTCTTT.

This clonotype was seen more than once but under ten times. The chain has TRBV29-1 and TRBJ1-1; TRBD1 matches at 7 bases. V shed 7 bases, J shed 0 bases, and the junction held 5 bases outside the gene matches. The germline gives CDR1 SQVTM, CDR2 ANQGSEA. This CDR3 is built from 13 residues. CDR3 loop: CSGQGNMNTEAFF. CDR3 DNA sequence: TGCAGCGGACAGGGCAACATGAACACTGAAGCTTTCTTT.

Worth noting for this clonotype: An end of the junction differs from the germline gene, which may be a read error. The V gene is TRBV27, the J gene TRBJ2-3, with D perhaps TRBD1 (6 bases). The CDR3 totals 15 residues. From germline, CDR1 is MNHEY and CDR2 SMNVEV (reference sequence). The CDR3 DNA follows: TGTACCAGCAGTTTAGCACCAACAGGGACAGATACGCAGTATTTT. It translates to CTSSLAPTGTDTQYF.

In its sample, this clonotype was seen once. A far more abundant clone sits one base away, making this likely a read error. The chain couples TRBV7-2 to TRBJ2-5; perhaps TRBD2 as D (5 bases). This CDR3 contains 13 residues. In germline, CDR1 is SGHTA, CDR2 FQGNSA. V was pared by 7 bases and J by 5 bases, with 14 bases between. In nucleotides, the CDR3 is TGTGCCAGCAACCCCGGCGGGCCGGAGACCCAGTACTTC. It translates to CASNPGGPETQYF.

This clonotype appeared many times. The rearrangement links TRBV7-2 to TRBJ2-7; D is undetermined. Trimming removed 5 bases at V and 7 bases at J, with 21 bases between. Germline V gene data show CDR1 as SGHTA and CDR2 as FQGNSA. The CDR3 loop spans 15 amino acids. The CDR3 nucleotides read TGTGCCAGCAGCCCCCCCGGCCTACACCCGGTGGAGCAGTACTTC. Translation gives CASSPPGLHPVEQYF. Supplemented by reference TRBV7-2 and TRBJ2-7, the full variable domain reads GAGVSQSPSNKVTEKGKDVELRCDPISGHTALYWYRQSLGQGLEFLIYFQGNSAPDKSGLPSDRFSAERTGGSVSTLTIQRTQQEDSAVYLCASSPPGLHPVEQYFGPGTRLTVT.